The T cell receptor beta chain described here comes from a study of early T cells in non-severe SARS-CoV-2 infection. A single record per CDR3 protein comes from TCRdb applying MiXCR to the 5' RACE reads. The sample carries about 57,000 distinct CDR3 sequences, under 10% recorded once. The CDR3 sequence is 13 residues long. J gave up 8 bases and V 4 bases, and 8 bases lay outside the gene matches. Germline V gene sequence: CDR1 DFQATT, CDR2 SNEGSKA (reference sequence). This clonotype has ten or more counts. Sequenced material: whole blood. The TCR sequence derives from an adult who was a healthcare worker with PCR-confirmed SARS-CoV-2 infection or an uninfected control (not recorded which). The chain has TRBV20-1 and TRBJ2-1, with 7 bases that match TRBD1. The CDR3 coding sequence is TGCAGTGCTAACAAAGGGGGCGGAGATGAGCAGTTCTTC. Translation: CSANKGGGDEQFF.